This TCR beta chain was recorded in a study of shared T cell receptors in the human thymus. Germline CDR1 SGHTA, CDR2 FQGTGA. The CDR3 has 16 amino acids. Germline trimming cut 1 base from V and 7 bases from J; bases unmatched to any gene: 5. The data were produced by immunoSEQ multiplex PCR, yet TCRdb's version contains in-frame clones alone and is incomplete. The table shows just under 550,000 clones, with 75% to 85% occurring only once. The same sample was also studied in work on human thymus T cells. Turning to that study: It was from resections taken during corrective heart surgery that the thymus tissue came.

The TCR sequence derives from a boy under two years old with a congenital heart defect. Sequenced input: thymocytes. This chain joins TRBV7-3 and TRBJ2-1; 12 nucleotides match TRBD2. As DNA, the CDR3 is TGTGCCAGCAGCTTAAGGGCTAGCGGGAGGGCAAATGAGCAGTTCTTC. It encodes CASSLRASGRANEQFF.